One sample yielded the 10 T cell receptor beta chains listed below, sequenced in a study of shared clonotypes between healthy human individuals. Sequencing used immunoSEQ multiplex PCR; TCRdb keeps in-frame clones, though not all of them. The sample has roughly 720,000 clones; around 90% are singletons. Sequenced sample: memory CD8+ T cells from PBMCs. Subset given: CD45RO+ cells pooled with CCR7-negative TemRA cells. The receptors were gathered from a man between 18 and 29 years old in good health. Some clones in this sample may be carry-over from other donors' samples.

The rearrangement uses TRBV7-6 and TRBJ2-7; 7 bases map to TRBD2. Trimming removed 5 bases from V and 2 bases from J; junction bases left unmatched: 6. CDR1 SGHVS and CDR2 FNYEAQ come from the germline V gene. The CDR3 is made up of 14 amino acids. DNA for the CDR3: TGTGCCAGCAGCGCAAGCGGGAACACCTACGAGCAGTACTTC. Amino acids: CASSASGNTYEQYF.

CDR3 sequence (DNA): TGTGCCAGCAGCTCCGGTTATAATGAGCAGTTCTTC. Encoded protein: CASSSGYNEQFF. This sequence joins TRBV11-2 and TRBJ2-1; no firm D call. The CDR3 loop spans 12 amino acids. The V end was cut by 4 bases, the J end by 7 bases, with 8 bases between. CDR1 and CDR2 (germline): SGHAT, FQNNGV. Drawing the rest from reference TRBV11-2 and TRBJ2-1, the complete variable domain is EAGVAQSPRYKIIEKRQSVAFWCNPISGHATLYWYQQILGQGPKLLIQFQNNGVVDDSQLPKDRFSAERLKGVDSTLKIQPAKLEDSAVYLCASSSGYNEQFFGPGTRLTVL.

This chain links TRBV7-8 with TRBJ1-1, with D possibly matching TRBD1 (5 bases). From germline, CDR1 is SGHVS and CDR2 FQNEAQ. V was clipped by 4 bases and J by 4 bases, with 13 bases between them. This CDR3 region has 14 residues. The CDR3: CASSSRRGFTEAFF. CDR3 in DNA: TGTGCCAGCAGCTCCCGGCGGGGGTTCACTGAAGCTTTCTTT.

The chain couples TRBV27 to TRBJ2-1, with TRBD2 matching over 11 bases. The CDR3 contains 15 residues. With V trimmed by 3 bases and J by 9 bases, 7 bases remained unmatched. Germline V gives CDR1 MNHEY, CDR2 SMNVEV (reference sequence). Written as DNA, the CDR3 is TGTGCCAGCAGTTTTAGCGGGAGGGGGCGCGGTGAGCAGTTCTTC. Translated: CASSFSGRGRGEQFF.

This clone appeared a single time. This sequence joins TRBV10-3 and TRBJ2-7; no reliable D call. The CDR3 length is 14 residues. Germline CDR1 reads ENHRY; CDR2 reads SYGVKD. V gave up 6 bases and J gave up 0 bases, with 12 bases separating them. The CDR3 nucleotides read TGTGCCATCAGCCCGGTAATAAGCTCCTACGAGCAGTACTTC. Protein: CAISPVISSYEQYF.

A few counts support this clone. This chain uses TRBV5-1 with TRBJ1-1, with D perhaps TRBD1 (5 bases). The germline V gene has CDR1 SGHRS and CDR2 YFSETQ. This CDR3 has 16 residues. The V gene lost 0 bases and the J gene lost 1 base, with 13 bases spanning the gap. CDR3 region: CASSLGWGEGNTEAFF. CDR3 coding DNA: TGCGCCAGCAGCTTGGGATGGGGCGAGGGGAACACTGAAGCTTTCTTT. The full variable domain, its missing parts supplied by reference TRBV5-1 and TRBJ1-1, is KAGVTQTPRYLIKTRGQQVTLSCSPISGHRSVSWYQQTPGQGLQFLFEYFSETQRNKGNFPGRFSGRQFSNSRSEMNVSTLELGDSALYLCASSLGWGEGNTEAFFGQGTRLTVV.

V and J are TRBV4-1 and TRBJ2-2, with D possibly matching TRBD2 (5 bases). Looked up from germline, CDR1 is MGHRA and CDR2 is YSYEKL. The CDR3 length is 15 residues. Trimming stripped 2 bases from V and 4 bases from J, with 11 bases between. The CDR3 region is CASSQRTPGTGELFF. The CDR3 nucleotides are TGCGCCAGCAGCCAAAGGACTCCGGGCACCGGGGAGCTGTTTTTT.

The chain carries TRBV4-1 and TRBJ2-1; D perhaps matches TRBD2 (6 bases). The V gene's germline CDR1 is MGHRA and CDR2 YSYEKL. V was pared by 4 bases and J by 3 bases, with 19 bases between. The CDR3 consists of 17 residues. This chain's CDR3 is CASSLRDFAGDYNEQFF. The CDR3 DNA reads as TGCGCCAGCAGCCTCCGGGACTTCGCAGGAGACTACAATGAGCAGTTCTTC.

This chain uses TRBV5-1 with TRBJ2-5; 15 nucleotides line up with TRBD2. V lost 4 bases to trimming and J lost 4 bases; unmatched junction nucleotides: 5. The CDR3 extends over 16 amino acids. The germline CDR1 and CDR2 sequences are SGHRS and YFSETQ. CDR3 nucleotide sequence: TGCGCCAGCAGCGCCGGACTAGCGGGAGGGCCAGAGACCCAGTACTTC. Translation gives CASSAGLAGGPETQYF.

The rearrangement uses TRBV19 and TRBJ2-5, with TRBD2 identical over 9 bases. Germline V gene sequence: CDR1 LNHDA, CDR2 SQIVND (reference sequence). The CDR3 length is 15 residues. Trimming at V came to 4 bases and at J to 4 bases, leaving 7 bases not matched to a gene. The CDR3 protein is CASSRFAGGPETQYF. The CDR3 nucleotides read TGTGCCAGTAGTAGGTTCGCGGGAGGGCCAGAGACCCAGTACTTC.